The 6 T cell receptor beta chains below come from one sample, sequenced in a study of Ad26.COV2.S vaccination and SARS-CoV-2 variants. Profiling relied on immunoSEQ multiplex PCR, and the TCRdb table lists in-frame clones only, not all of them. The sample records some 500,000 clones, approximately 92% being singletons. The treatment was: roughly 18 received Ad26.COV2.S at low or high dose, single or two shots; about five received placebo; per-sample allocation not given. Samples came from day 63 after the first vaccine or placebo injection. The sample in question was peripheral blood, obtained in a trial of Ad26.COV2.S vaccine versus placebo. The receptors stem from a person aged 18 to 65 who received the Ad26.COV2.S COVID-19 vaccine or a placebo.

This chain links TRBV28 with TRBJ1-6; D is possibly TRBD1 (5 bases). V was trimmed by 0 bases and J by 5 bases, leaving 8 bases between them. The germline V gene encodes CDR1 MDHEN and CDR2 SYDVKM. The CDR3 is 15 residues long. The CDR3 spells CASSLWSRDNSPLHF. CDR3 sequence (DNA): TGTGCCAGCAGTTTATGGAGCAGGGATAATTCACCCCTCCACTTT.

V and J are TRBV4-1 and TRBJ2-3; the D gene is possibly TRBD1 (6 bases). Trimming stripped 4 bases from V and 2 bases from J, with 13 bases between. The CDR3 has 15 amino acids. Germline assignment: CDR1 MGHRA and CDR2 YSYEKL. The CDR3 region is CASSRRQEFTDTQYF. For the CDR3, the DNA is TGCGCCAGCAGCCGAAGACAGGAGTTCACAGATACGCAGTATTTT.

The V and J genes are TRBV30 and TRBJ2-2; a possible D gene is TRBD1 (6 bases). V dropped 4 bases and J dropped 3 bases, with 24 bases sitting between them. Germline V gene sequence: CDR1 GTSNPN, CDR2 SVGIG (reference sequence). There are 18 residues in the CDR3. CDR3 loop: CAWTRDRITGFDTGELFF. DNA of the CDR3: TGTGCCTGGACTAGGGACCGGATAACAGGGTTCGACACCGGGGAGCTGTTTTTT.

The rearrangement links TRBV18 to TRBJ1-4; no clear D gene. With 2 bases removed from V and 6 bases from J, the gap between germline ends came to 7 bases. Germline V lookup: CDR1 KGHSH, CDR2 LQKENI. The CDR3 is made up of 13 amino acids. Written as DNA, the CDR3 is TGTGCCAGCTCACCAAACTCGGATGAAAAACTGTTTTTT. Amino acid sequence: CASSPNSDEKLFF.

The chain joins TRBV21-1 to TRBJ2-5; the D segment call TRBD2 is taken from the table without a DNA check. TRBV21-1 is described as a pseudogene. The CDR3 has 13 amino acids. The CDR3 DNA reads TGTGCCAGAGATCGGTATACCAAAGAGACCCAGTACTTC. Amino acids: CARDRYTKETQYF.

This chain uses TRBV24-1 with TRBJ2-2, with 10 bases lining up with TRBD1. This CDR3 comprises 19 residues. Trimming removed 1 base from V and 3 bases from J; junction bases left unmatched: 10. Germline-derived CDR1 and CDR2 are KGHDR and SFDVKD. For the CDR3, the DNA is TGTGCCACCAGTGATTTCAGAGGGACAGGGGTAGAGGACACCGGGGAGCTGTTTTTT. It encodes CATSDFRGTGVEDTGELFF.